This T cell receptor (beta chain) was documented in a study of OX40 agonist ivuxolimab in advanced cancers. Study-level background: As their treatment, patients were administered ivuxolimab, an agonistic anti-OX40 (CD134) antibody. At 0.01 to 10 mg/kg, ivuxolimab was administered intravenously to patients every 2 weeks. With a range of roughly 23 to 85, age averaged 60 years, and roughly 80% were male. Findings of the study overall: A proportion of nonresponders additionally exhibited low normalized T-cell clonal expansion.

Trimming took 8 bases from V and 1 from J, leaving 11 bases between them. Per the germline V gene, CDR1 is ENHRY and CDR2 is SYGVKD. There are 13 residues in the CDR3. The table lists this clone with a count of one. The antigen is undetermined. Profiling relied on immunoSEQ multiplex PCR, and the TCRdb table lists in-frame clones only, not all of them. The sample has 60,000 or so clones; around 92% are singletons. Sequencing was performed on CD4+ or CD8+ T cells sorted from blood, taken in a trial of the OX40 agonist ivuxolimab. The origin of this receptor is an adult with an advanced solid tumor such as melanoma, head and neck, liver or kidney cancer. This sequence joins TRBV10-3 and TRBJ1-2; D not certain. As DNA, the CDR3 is TGTGCCATCTTTGACACGTTTAACTATGGCTACACCTTC. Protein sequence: CAIFDTFNYGYTF.